The 3 T cell receptor beta chains in this list originate from one sample, sequenced in a study of blood T cell repertoires in COVID-19. Only in-frame clones appear in the TCRdb table, and some are missing; sequencing was by immunoSEQ multiplex PCR. The profile shows over 100,000 clones, more than 80% of them singletons. Sequencing was done on a sample of peripheral blood. Every receptor here comes from a human donor in a cohort sampled during active COVID-19.

The chain is built from TRBV10-3 and TRBJ1-2, with a possible D match to TRBD1 (5 bases). This CDR3 comprises 13 residues. V shed 10 bases and J shed 8 bases, with 20 bases lying between them. The germline V gene encodes CDR1 ENHRY and CDR2 SYGVKD. CDR3 DNA: TGTGCCACCCTAGAAGGGGCTATTGTCGGCTACACCTTC. Translation: CATLEGAIVGYTF.

The chain combines TRBV12-5 with TRBJ1-4, with D perhaps matching TRBD1 (5 bases). The V end lost 3 bases, the J end lost 6 bases, and 11 bases lay between the germline ends. The CDR3 totals 14 residues. Germline values: CDR1 LGHNT, CDR2 FRNRAP. The CDR3: CASGFGATYEKLFF. DNA for the CDR3: TGTGCTAGTGGTTTTGGGGCCACTTATGAAAAACTGTTTTTT. Full variable domain (missing parts from reference TRBV12-5 and TRBJ1-4): DARVTQTPRHKVTEMGQEVTMRCQPILGHNTVFWYRQTMMQGLELLAYFRNRAPLDDSGMPKDRFSAEMPDATLATLKIQPSEPRDSAVYFCASGFGATYEKLFFGSGTQLSVL.

The V call is TRBV11-3, the J call TRBJ1-3; D possibly corresponds to TRBD1 (6 bases). Trimming removed 2 bases at V and 0 bases at J, with 11 bases between. The CDR3 is 16 residues long. Germline V gene data show CDR1 as SGHNT and CDR2 as YENEEA. The CDR3 sequence: CASSLSTGLSGNTIYF. The CDR3 DNA follows: TGTGCCAGCAGCTTATCGACAGGACTCTCTGGAAACACCATATATTTT.